The next 17 T cell receptor beta chains were all read from a single sample in a study of OX40 agonist ivuxolimab in advanced cancers. The method was immunoSEQ multiplex PCR; TCRdb's version includes in-frame clones alone and lacks a portion of them. Altogether some 30,000 clones are present, roughly 76% being singletons, with the ten largest covering roughly a fifth. The input for sequencing was CD4+ or CD8+ T cells sorted from blood, taken in a trial of the OX40 agonist ivuxolimab. Receptors originate from an adult with an advanced solid tumor such as melanoma, head and neck, liver or kidney cancer.

The V and J genes are TRBV7-2 and TRBJ1-2; D remains unclear. V dropped 0 bases and J dropped 4 bases, with 9 bases sitting between them. The CDR3 has 14 residues. CDR1 SGHTA and CDR2 FQGNSA come from the germline V gene. The CDR3 sequence: CASSLASQTYGYTF. CDR3 in DNA: TGTGCCAGCAGCTTAGCTTCGCAGACCTATGGCTACACCTTC.

The chain is built from TRBV10-1 and TRBJ2-3; TRBD2 matches 9 bases. V trimming: 3 bases; J trimming: 0 bases; junction bases outside the gene matches: 13. The CDR3 is made up of 19 amino acids. Germline values: CDR1 WNHNN, CDR2 SYGVQD (reference sequence). The CDR3 protein is CASSDDGLAFTPSTDTQYF. The DNA of the CDR3 is TGCGCCAGCAGTGACGATGGACTAGCGTTCACTCCTAGCACAGATACGCAGTATTTT.

The rearrangement joins TRBV9 to TRBJ1-6, with TRBD1 as a possible D gene (5 bases). Germline-derived CDR1 and CDR2 are SGDLS and YYNGEE. This CDR3 has 17 residues. The germline V and J ends were trimmed by 4 bases and 0 bases, with 14 bases remaining between them. DNA of the CDR3: TGTGCCAGCAGCTCGGGCGGCAGGGACTCCTATAATTCACCCCTCCACTTT. This translates into CASSSGGRDSYNSPLHF.

This chain uses TRBV6-1 with TRBJ1-4; TRBD1 agrees at 7 bases. CDR3 length equals 13 residues. Germline CDR1 MNHNS, CDR2 SASEGT. The junction had 6 bases not matched to a gene; V was cut back by 7 bases and J by 7 bases. The CDR3 here is CASTDREFEKLFF. CDR3 bases: TGTGCCAGCACCGACAGGGAATTTGAAAAACTGTTTTTT.

The genes are TRBV5-4 and TRBJ2-3; D might be TRBD2 (6 bases). Germline loops: CDR1 SGHNT, CDR2 YYREEE (reference sequence). The CDR3 has 16 residues. V was shortened by 0 bases and J by 8 bases, with 19 bases between the two germline ends. CDR3 DNA sequence: TGTGCCAGCAGCTTGGGGCGGTCGGGAGTAACTAGTACGCAGTATTTT. This translates into CASSLGRSGVTSTQYF. The complete variable domain, with remaining parts taken from reference TRBV5-4 and TRBJ2-3, reads ETGVTQSPTHLIKTRGQQVTLRCSSQSGHNTVSWYQQALGQGPQFIFQYYREEENGRGNFPPRFSGLQFPNYSSELNVNALELDDSALYLCASSLGRSGVTSTQYFGPGTRLTVL.

This sequence joins TRBV7-2 and TRBJ2-7; D call uncertain. Germline V gene lookup returns CDR1 SGHTA and CDR2 FQGNSA. The CDR3 has 15 amino acids. V was pared by 2 bases and J by 2 bases, with 13 bases between. For the CDR3, the DNA is TGTGCCAGCAGCTTATACTCAGAGCCCACCTACGAGCAGTACTTC. Protein sequence: CASSLYSEPTYEQYF.

The chain is built from TRBV5-1 and TRBJ2-2; D is undetermined. The CDR3 runs 14 residues. V gave up 5 bases and J gave up 2 bases, with 10 bases separating them. Germline V lookup: CDR1 SGHRS, CDR2 YFSETQ. The CDR3 nucleotides are TGCGCCAGCAGTCTCCGGGCTAACACCGGGGAGCTGTTTTTT. Amino acid sequence: CASSLRANTGELFF.

This clone has just a few counts. The genes are TRBV6-5 and TRBJ1-5; 7 nucleotides line up with TRBD1. The V segment lost 4 bases and the J segment 2 bases; nucleotides outside the gene matches: 5. Germline lookup yields CDR1 MNHEY and CDR2 SVGAGI. This CDR3 contains 15 residues. CDR3 bases: TGTGCCAGCAGTTCACAAACAGGGGGCAATCAGCCCCAGCATTTT. Protein product: CASSSQTGGNQPQHF.

The J gene is TRBJ1-1, the V gene TRBV7-9, with 9 bases identical to TRBD1. The CDR3 runs 14 residues. The trim removed 5 bases at V and 4 bases at J, leaving 5 bases unmatched. The germline V gene encodes CDR1 SEHNR and CDR2 FQNEAQ (reference sequence). CDR3 nucleotide sequence: TGTGCCAGCAGCAGGGAGGGACAGGGCACTGAAGCTTTCTTT. Translated, it gives CASSREGQGTEAFF.

The DNA of the CDR3 is TGTGCCAGCAGCCTCGTAATGGGACGGTCGTCCTACGAGCAGTACTTC. It encodes CASSLVMGRSSYEQYF. The gene calls are TRBV7-2 and TRBJ2-7; D possibly uses TRBD1 or TRBD2 (5 bases each). Germline V gives CDR1 SGHTA, CDR2 FQGNSA. The length of the CDR3 is 16 residues. V lost 5 bases to trimming and J lost 1 base, with 18 bases between them.

This clone was recorded once. The V call is TRBV27, the J call TRBJ1-5; no clear D gene. The V gene lost 4 bases and the J gene lost 0 bases, with 10 bases spanning the gap. Germline-derived CDR1 and CDR2 are MNHEY and SMNVEV (reference sequence). The CDR3 is made up of 15 amino acids. In nucleotides, the CDR3 is TGTGCCAGCAGTTCCCTCTACAGTAGCAATCAGCCCCAGCATTTT. Translation gives CASSSLYSSNQPQHF.

This clone has a single count. This chain joins TRBV11-2 and TRBJ2-7, with a tentative D call TRBD2 (6 bases). V lost 8 bases and J 6 bases, leaving 11 bases between the germline ends. Germline values: CDR1 SGHAT, CDR2 FQNNGV. There are 11 residues in the CDR3. CDR3 bases: TGTGCCAGCGGCCTGGGGGGCGAGCAGTACTTC. This sequence encodes CASGLGGEQYF.

The genes are TRBV19 and TRBJ1-5; tentatively, D is TRBD1 (5 bases). Germline values: CDR1 LNHDA, CDR2 SQIVND (reference sequence). This CDR3 comprises 16 residues. V lost 6 bases to trimming and J lost 0 bases, with 15 bases between them. The chain's CDR3 is CASSTRRVLSNQPQHF. For the CDR3, the DNA is TGTGCCAGTAGCACACGCAGGGTCCTTAGCAATCAGCCCCAGCATTTT.

The chain uses TRBV5-1 and TRBJ2-3, with TRBD2 identical over 8 bases. The CDR3 is made up of 18 amino acids. V lost 5 bases and J lost 3; bases outside the gene matches: 17. CDR1 and CDR2 (germline): SGHRS, YFSETQ. CDR3 nucleotides: TGCGCCAGCAGACCATACCGAAGCGGGGGCGCAGGAACAGATACGCAGTATTTT. Amino acids: CASRPYRSGGAGTDTQYF.

The CDR3 DNA sequence: TGTGCCAGCAGTACCCCGGGACAGGGTATCTACGAGCAGTACTTC. It encodes CASSTPGQGIYEQYF. This chain uses TRBV28 with TRBJ2-7; 9 bases line up with TRBD1. This CDR3 is 15 amino acids long. The ends lost 5 bases at V and 3 bases at J; junction bases unmatched: 8. Germline V lookup: CDR1 MDHEN, CDR2 SYDVKM.

The genes are TRBV2 and TRBJ1-3; a weak D match, TRBD1 (5 bases). The V gene's germline CDR1 is SNHLY and CDR2 FYNNEI. The CDR3 is 13 residues long. Trimming cost V 3 bases and J 10 bases, with 13 bases left between them. CDR3 sequence reads: CASSDQGPPTIYF. The CDR3 DNA reads TGTGCCAGCAGTGACCAGGGCCCGCCGACCATATATTTT.

The rearrangement links TRBV28 to TRBJ1-1; 8 bases fit TRBD1. CDR1 MDHEN and CDR2 SYDVKM come from the germline V gene. The J segment lost 1 base and the V segment lost 5 bases, leaving 15 bases of the junction unmatched. The CDR3 covers 18 residues. CDR3 loop: CASSTDRGPRGGNTEAFF. In DNA form, the CDR3 reads TGTGCCAGCAGTACTGACAGGGGCCCCCGCGGAGGGAACACTGAAGCTTTCTTT.